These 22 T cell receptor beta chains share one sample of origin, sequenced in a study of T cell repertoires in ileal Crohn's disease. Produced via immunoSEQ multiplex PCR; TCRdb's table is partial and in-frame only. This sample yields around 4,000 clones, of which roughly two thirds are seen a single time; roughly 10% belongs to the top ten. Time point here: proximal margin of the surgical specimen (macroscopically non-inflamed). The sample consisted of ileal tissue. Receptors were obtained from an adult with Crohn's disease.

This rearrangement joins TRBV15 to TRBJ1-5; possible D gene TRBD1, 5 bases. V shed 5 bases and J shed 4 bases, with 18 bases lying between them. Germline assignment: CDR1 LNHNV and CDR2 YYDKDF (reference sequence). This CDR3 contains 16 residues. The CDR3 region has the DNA TGTGCCACCAGCGGGGGGGTTGGGGATGGGAATCAGCCCCAGCATTTT. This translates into CATSGGVGDGNQPQHF.

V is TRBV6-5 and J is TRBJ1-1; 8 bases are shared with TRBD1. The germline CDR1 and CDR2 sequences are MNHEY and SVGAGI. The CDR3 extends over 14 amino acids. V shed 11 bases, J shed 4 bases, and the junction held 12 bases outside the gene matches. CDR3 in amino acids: CASQQGGLGTEAFF. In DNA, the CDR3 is TGTGCCTCCCAACAGGGGGGGTTGGGCACTGAAGCTTTCTTT.

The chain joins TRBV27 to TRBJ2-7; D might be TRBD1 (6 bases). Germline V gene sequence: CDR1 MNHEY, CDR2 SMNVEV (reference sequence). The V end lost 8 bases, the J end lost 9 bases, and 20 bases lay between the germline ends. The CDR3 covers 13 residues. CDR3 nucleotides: TGTGCCAGCGGAGTAAAGGGGGTGACCGTGCAGTACTTC. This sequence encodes CASGVKGVTVQYF.

CDR3 DNA: TGTGCCAGTGAGGTCGGGGCCCGAGGGCAGTTCTTC. Protein sequence: CASEVGARGQFF. The chain couples TRBV2 to TRBJ2-1; D possibly matches TRBD1 or TRBD2 (5 bases each). The CDR3 loop spans 12 amino acids. Trimming took off 9 bases at V and 12 bases at J, with 18 bases between the two ends. CDR1 is SNHLY and CDR2 is FYNNEI in the germline V gene.

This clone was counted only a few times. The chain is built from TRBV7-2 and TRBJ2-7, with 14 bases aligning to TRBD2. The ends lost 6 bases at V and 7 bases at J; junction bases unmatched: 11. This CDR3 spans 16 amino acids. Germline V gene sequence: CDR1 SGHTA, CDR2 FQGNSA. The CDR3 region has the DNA TGTGCCAGCAGGTTTGGACTAGCGGGGGGCCTGGGAGAGCAGTACTTC. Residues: CASRFGLAGGLGEQYF.

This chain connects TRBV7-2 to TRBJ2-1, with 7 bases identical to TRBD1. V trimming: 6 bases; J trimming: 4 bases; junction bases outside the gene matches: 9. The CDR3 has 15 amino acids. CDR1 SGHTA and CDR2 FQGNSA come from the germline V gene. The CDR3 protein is CASRRTGTDYNEQFF. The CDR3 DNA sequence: TGTGCCAGCAGGCGTACCGGGACAGATTACAATGAGCAGTTCTTC.

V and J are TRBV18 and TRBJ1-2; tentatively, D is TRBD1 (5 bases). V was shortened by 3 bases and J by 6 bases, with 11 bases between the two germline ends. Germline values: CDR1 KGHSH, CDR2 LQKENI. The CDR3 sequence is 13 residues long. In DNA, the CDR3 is TGTGCCAGCTCACCGACAGCTTTCGATGGCTACACCTTC. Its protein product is CASSPTAFDGYTF.

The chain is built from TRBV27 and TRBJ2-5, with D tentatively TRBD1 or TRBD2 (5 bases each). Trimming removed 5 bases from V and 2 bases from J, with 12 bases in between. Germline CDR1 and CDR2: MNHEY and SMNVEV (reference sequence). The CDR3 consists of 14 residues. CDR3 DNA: TGTGCCAGCAGTCGGGGCCTACTTCAAGAGACCCAGTACTTC. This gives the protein CASSRGLLQETQYF.

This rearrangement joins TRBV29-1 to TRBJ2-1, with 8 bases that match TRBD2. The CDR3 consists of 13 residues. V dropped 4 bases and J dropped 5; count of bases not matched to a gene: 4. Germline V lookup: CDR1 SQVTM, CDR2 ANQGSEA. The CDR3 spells CSVAGGTNNEQFF. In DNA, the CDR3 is TGCAGCGTTGCGGGGGGGACCAACAATGAGCAGTTCTTC.

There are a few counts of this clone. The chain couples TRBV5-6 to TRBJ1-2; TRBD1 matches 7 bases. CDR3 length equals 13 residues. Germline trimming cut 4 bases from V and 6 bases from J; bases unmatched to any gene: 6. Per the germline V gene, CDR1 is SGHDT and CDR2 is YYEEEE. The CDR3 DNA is TGTGCCAGCAGCGTTACAGGGGTTCATGGCTACACCTTC. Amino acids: CASSVTGVHGYTF. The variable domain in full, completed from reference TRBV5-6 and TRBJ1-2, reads DAGVTQSPTHLIKTRGQQVTLRCSPKSGHDTVSWYQQALGQGPQFIFQYYEEEERQRGNFPDRFSGHQFPNYSSELNVNALLLGDSALYLCASSVTGVHGYTFGSGTRLTVV.

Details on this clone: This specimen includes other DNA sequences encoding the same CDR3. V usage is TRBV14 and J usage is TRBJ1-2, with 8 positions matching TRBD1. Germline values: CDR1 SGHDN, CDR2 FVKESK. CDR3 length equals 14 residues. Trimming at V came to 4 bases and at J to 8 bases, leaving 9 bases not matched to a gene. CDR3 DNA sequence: TGTGCCAGCAGCCGGACATCAGGGGGCGACGGCTACACCTTC. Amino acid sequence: CASSRTSGGDGYTF.

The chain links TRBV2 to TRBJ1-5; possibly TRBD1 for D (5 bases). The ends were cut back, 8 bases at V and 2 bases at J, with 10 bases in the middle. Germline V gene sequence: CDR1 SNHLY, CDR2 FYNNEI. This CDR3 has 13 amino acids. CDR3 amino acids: CASRRDGNQPQHF. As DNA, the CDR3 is TGTGCCAGCCGCAGGGACGGCAATCAGCCCCAGCATTTT.

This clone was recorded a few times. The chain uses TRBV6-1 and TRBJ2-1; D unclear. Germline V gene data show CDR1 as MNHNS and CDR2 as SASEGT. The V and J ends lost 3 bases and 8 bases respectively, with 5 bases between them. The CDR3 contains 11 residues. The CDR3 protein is CASSEVDEQFF. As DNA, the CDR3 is TGTGCCAGCAGTGAGGTGGATGAGCAGTTCTTC.

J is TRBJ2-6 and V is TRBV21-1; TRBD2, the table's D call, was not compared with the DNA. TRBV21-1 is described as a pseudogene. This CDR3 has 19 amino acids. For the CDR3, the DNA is TGTGCCAGCCCCGTGGGGGGGGGACTAGTCTGCCCAGGGGCCAACGTCCTGACTTTC. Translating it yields CASPVGGGLVCPGANVLTF.

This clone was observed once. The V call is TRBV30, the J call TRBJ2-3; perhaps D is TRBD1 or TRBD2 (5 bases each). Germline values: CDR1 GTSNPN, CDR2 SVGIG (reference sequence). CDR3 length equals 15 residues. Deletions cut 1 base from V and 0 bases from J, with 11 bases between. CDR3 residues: CAWSGIGASTDTQYF. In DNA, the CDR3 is TGTGCCTGGAGTGGTATCGGGGCTAGCACAGATACGCAGTATTTT.

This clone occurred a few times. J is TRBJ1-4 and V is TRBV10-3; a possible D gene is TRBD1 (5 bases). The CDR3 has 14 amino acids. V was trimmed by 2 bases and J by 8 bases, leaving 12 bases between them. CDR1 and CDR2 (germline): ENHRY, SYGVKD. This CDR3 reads CAISERGAEEKLFF. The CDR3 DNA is TGTGCCATCAGTGAGCGGGGCGCCGAAGAAAAACTGTTTTTT.

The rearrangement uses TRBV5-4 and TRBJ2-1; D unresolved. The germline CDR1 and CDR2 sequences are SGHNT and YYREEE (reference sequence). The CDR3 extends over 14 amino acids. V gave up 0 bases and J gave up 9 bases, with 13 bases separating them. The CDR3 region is CASSLAGAIPEQFF. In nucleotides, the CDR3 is TGTGCCAGCAGCTTGGCCGGAGCTATTCCTGAGCAGTTCTTC.

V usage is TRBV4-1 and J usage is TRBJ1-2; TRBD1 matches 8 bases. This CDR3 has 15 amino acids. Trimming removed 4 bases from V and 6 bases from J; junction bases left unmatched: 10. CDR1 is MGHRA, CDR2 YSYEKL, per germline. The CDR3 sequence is CASSLSPTGGDGYTF. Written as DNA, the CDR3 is TGCGCCAGCAGCCTTTCTCCTACAGGGGGGGATGGCTACACCTTC.

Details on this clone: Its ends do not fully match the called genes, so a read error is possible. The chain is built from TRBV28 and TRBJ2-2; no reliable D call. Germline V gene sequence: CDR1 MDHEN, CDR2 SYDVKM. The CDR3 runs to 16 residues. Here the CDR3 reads CASRLFQALDTGELFF. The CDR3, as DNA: TGTGCCAGCAGGTTATTCCAGGCGTTGGACACCGGGGAGCTGTTTTTT.

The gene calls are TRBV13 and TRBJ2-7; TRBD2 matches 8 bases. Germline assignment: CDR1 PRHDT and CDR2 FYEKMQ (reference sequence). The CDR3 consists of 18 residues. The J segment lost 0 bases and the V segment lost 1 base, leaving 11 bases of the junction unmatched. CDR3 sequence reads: CASSLDREGGYSSYEQYF. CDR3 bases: TGTGCCAGCAGCTTAGACCGGGAGGGCGGGTATAGCTCCTACGAGCAGTACTTC.

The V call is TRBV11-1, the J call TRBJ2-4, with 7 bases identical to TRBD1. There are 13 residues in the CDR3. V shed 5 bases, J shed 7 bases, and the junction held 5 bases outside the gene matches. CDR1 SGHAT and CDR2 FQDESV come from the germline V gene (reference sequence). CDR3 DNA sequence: TGTGCCAGCAGCCCCACAGGGGTGAACATTCAGTACTTC. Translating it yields CASSPTGVNIQYF.

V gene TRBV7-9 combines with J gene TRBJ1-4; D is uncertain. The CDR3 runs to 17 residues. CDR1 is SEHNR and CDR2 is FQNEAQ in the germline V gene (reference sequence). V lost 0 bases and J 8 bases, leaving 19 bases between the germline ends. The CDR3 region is CASSLAWNRAHREKLFF. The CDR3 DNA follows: TGTGCCAGCAGCTTAGCGTGGAATCGAGCCCACCGGGAAAAACTGTTTTTT.